The clone carrying this TCR beta chain was detected only a few times. TCRdb independently ran MiXCR on the RT-PCR reads; one entry per CDR3 protein. The profile shows about 680,000 distinct CDR3 sequences, 12% to 15% of them singletons. With 4 bases removed from V and 2 bases from J, the gap between germline ends came to 12 bases. Per the germline V gene, CDR1 is SGHTA and CDR2 is FQGNSA. This CDR3 comprises 15 residues. The gene calls are TRBV7-2 and TRBJ1-3; possibly TRBD1 for D (5 bases). This clonotype was sampled from a female donor in good health, serving as a healthy control. Sequencing was carried out using memory CD4+ T cells from blood. The CDR3 sequence is CASSSRGGAGNTIYF. CDR3 coding DNA: TGTGCCAGCAGCTCACGCGGGGGAGCTGGAAACACCATATATTTT.